One sample yielded the 8 T cell receptor beta chains listed below, sequenced in a study of tumor-infiltrating lymphocytes in primary liver carcinoma. Extraction of RNA together with DNA used 20-30 mg of unsorted bulk tissue. A primer matching the constant region was used to make TCR beta cDNA from approximately 500 ng of total RNA. Three nested multiplex PCR rounds of slightly modified ARM-PCR generated TCR beta libraries. In the first two PCR rounds, TRBV1-TRBV30 forward primers were paired with a C-beta reverse primer, and each round lasted roughly 9 cycles. Using its own MiXCR run on the multiplex PCR reads, TCRdb lists one record per CDR3 protein. The repertoire holds about 110,000 distinct CDR3 sequences, with approximately 82% as singletons. Sequenced: liver tumor tissue from sampling region 3. The subset is: tumor region T3, left-lateral pole. The receptor set was obtained from a man in his forties with primary liver carcinoma and hepatitis B virus infection.

A note on this clonotype: At one of its ends the junction is not consistent with the germline gene, which may arise from a read error. V usage is TRBV4-2 and J usage is TRBJ2-1; TRBD2 matches 7 bases. The CDR3 is 18 amino acids. Germline-derived CDR1 and CDR2 are LGHNA and YNFKEQ. The CDR3 bases are TGTGCCAGCAGCCAAGATCTGGCGGGGGAGGTCGGATACAATGTGCAGTTCTTC. Its translation is CASSQDLAGEVGYNVQFF.

This chain connects TRBV30 to TRBJ1-6; D uncertain. V lost 2 bases, J lost 10 bases, and 27 bases lay in between. The V gene's germline CDR1 is GTSNPN and CDR2 SVGIG (reference sequence). The CDR3 spans 18 residues. The CDR3 loop reads CAWSPRPLATGLASPLHF. CDR3 DNA: TGTGCCTGGAGTCCAAGGCCCCTCGCGACGGGGTTAGCGTCACCCCTCCACTTT.

A word on this clonotype: At one end, the junction sequence differs from germline, possibly due to a read error. The rearrangement uses TRBV11-2 and TRBJ2-7; TRBD1 agrees at 8 bases. Germline V gene data show CDR1 as SGHAT and CDR2 as FQNNGV. The CDR3 is made up of 13 amino acids. The CDR3 here is CAGSLGQGYDQYF. The CDR3 region has the DNA TGTGCCGGCAGCTTAGGACAGGGCTACGATCAGTACTTC.

As to this clonotype: Just one base apart from a much larger clone, this may be a read error. CDR3 sequence (DNA): TGTGCCAGCAGTTTAACGGACGCTGCCTACGGGCAGTACTTC. Protein product: CASSLTDAAYGQYF. This rearrangement joins TRBV11-2 to TRBJ2-7, with unresolved D. The CDR3 contains 14 residues. Germline loops: CDR1 SGHAT, CDR2 FQNNGV. Complete variable domain (other parts from reference TRBV11-2 and TRBJ2-7): EAGVAQSPRYKIIEKRQSVAFWCNPISGHATLYWYQQILGQGPKLLIQFQNNGVVDDSQLPKDRFSAERLKGVDSTLKIQPAKLEDSAVYLCASSLTDAAYGQYFGPGTRLTVT.

The V and J genes are TRBV5-8 and TRBJ2-1; TRBD1 agrees at 7 bases. Germline V gene data show CDR1 as SGHTS and CDR2 as YDEGEE. The CDR3 contains 19 residues. V was clipped by 4 bases and J by 5 bases; unmatched bases: 21. This CDR3 reads CASSLNPLSFTGENNEQFF. Here the CDR3 DNA reads TGTGCCAGCAGCCTCAACCCTTTGTCTTTCACAGGGGAAAACAATGAGCAGTTCTTC.

As to this clonotype: One end of the junction is discordant with germline, which a read error may explain. J is TRBJ2-1 and V is TRBV12-3 or TRBV12-4; D is perhaps TRBD2 (5 bases). The CDR3 totals 12 residues. CDR3 DNA: TGTGTCAGCAGCCCACTAGGCAATGAGCAGTCCTTC. Translating gives CVSSPLGNEQSF.

In the case of this clonotype: One base away lies a much larger clone, so this may be a sequencing read error. The CDR3 spells CASNFQVQEIQYF. Written as DNA, the CDR3 is TGTGCCAGCAATTTTCAAGTTCAAGAGATCCAGTACTTC. The V call is TRBV28, the J call TRBJ2-5; D not resolved. CDR1 is MDHEN and CDR2 is SYDVKM in the germline V gene. This CDR3 has 13 amino acids.

The genes are TRBV21-1 and TRBJ1-5. Near its end, the DNA agrees better with TRBJ2-3, so the J call may be wrong. TRBV21-1 is a documented pseudogene. The CDR3 is 15 residues long. The CDR3 is CARTQVGTAYQPQYF. The CDR3 region has the DNA TGTGCCAGGACCCAAGTGGGGACGGCGTATCAGCCCCAGTATTTT.